These T cell receptor beta chains were read from a single sample in a study of vaccination effects on CD4 cells after COVID-19. Assay: immunoSEQ multiplex PCR; the TCRdb copy retains only in-frame clones and omits some. The table has tens of thousands of clones, about two thirds seen once; the top ten hold 30% to 40%. No cognate antigen is known for these TCRs. Source: CD4+ T cells from PBMCs cultured with a peptide pool, taken before COVID-19 vaccination. These TCRs come from a human donor who had a prior SARS-CoV-2 infection. The CDR3 runs from the conserved cysteine through the conserved F or W. The D gene is left open where the match is weak. Rows give clone size only sometimes, using once, few, many, or a class for an expanded clone.

j_call d_call v_call clone_size cdr3_aa cdr3_nt
TRBJ1-2 TRBD1 TRBV19 . CASSIGQGASGYTF TGTGCCAGTAGTATAGGGCAGGGGGCAAGTGGCTACACCTTC
TRBJ2-7 . TRBV3-1/TRBV3-2 once CASNSGGPLYF TGTGCCAGCAACTCTGGGGGGCCATTATACTTC
TRBJ2-4 . TRBV7-9 . CASSLVGGAKNIQYF TGTGCCAGCAGCCTCGTGGGGGGAGCCAAAAACATTCAGTACTTC
TRBJ2-1 TRBD2 TRBV3-1/TRBV3-2 . CASSQAIGLDQNEQFF TGTGCCAGCAGCCAAGCCATAGGACTAGATCAGAATGAGCAGTTCTTC
TRBJ1-1 . TRBV6-5 . CASSASSGGTEAFF TGTGCCAGCAGCGCCTCCTCGGGGGGCACTGAAGCTTTCTTT
TRBJ2-3 TRBD2 TRBV5-8 . CASGLAGGTDTQYF TGTGCCAGCGGATTAGCGGGGGGAACAGATACGCAGTATTTT
TRBJ2-7 . TRBV6-6 . CASSQRYDHDFSYEQYF TGTGCCAGCAGTCAACGATACGATCACGATTTCTCCTACGAGCAGTACTTC
TRBJ1-1 . TRBV10-3 . CAISESENTEAFF TGTGCCATCAGTGAGTCGGAGAACACTGAAGCTTTCTTT
TRBJ2-3 . TRBV9 . CASSPGPSSDTQYF TGTGCCAGCAGCCCGGGACCCTCATCGGATACGCAGTATTTT
TRBJ1-2 TRBD1 TRBV28 . CASSLSFVGGGGYTF TGTGCCAGCAGTTTAAGTTTTGTAGGGGGCGGCGGCTACACCTTC
TRBJ2-2 . TRBV6-5 . CASRPSGVGTGELFF TGTGCCAGCAGACCCTCGGGGGTGGGGACCGGGGAGCTGTTTTTT
TRBJ2-1 TRBD2 TRBV5-1 . CASSFLAGGPNEQFF TGCGCCAGCAGCTTTCTAGCGGGAGGGCCGAACGAGCAGTTCTTC
TRBJ2-5 . TRBV7-2 few CASSLGGVDWETQYF TGTGCCAGCAGCTTAGGTGGGGTGGATTGGGAGACCCAGTACTTC